This entry lists 23 T cell receptor beta chains sequenced from one sample in a study of tumor and adjacent non-tumor tissue in lung cancer. RNA was extracted from bulk tissue without any cell sorting. The normal lung tissue was taken more than 3 cm from the tumor edge. A modified ARM-PCR protocol with three rounds of nested PCR amplified TCRbeta. In TCRdb, the multiplex PCR reads were re-called with MiXCR into one record per CDR3 protein. The data contain tens of thousands of distinct CDR3 sequences, about two thirds of them singletons. Specimen: distant non-tumor lung tissue. All receptors come from a woman between 50 and 59 years old with non-small cell lung cancer.

Details on this clonotype: This may come from a read error, since a much larger clone is one base off. The J gene is TRBJ2-4, the V gene TRBV29-1; 9 bases align to TRBD1. The CDR3 spans 15 residues. J was trimmed by 10 bases and V by 6 bases; bases with no gene match: 16. The germline gives CDR1 SQVTM, CDR2 ANQGSEA. CDR3: CSVQRSGQGAGIQYF. The DNA of the CDR3 is TGCAGCGTACAACGATCGGGACAGGGAGCTGGGATTCAGTACTTC.

This clonotype was counted only a few times. The chain couples TRBV28 to TRBJ1-2, with TRBD1 as a possible D gene (5 bases). CDR1 is MDHEN, CDR2 SYDVKM, per germline. Between the trimmed V and J ends, which lost 5 bases and 4 bases, there was a span of 14 bases. The CDR3 covers 14 residues. CDR3: CASSPYGGSYGYTF. The DNA for the CDR3 is TGTGCCAGCAGTCCCTATGGGGGGTCCTATGGCTACACCTTC.

By its share, this clonotype is medium-sized (0.01 to 0.1%). This rearrangement joins TRBV11-2 to TRBJ1-2; no clear D. The CDR3 runs to 13 residues. Germline lookup yields CDR1 SGHAT and CDR2 FQNNGV. V was pared by 1 base and J by 6 bases, with 9 bases between. CDR3 amino acids: CASSLGGVDGYTF. In nucleotides, the CDR3 is TGTGCCAGCAGCTTAGGCGGAGTTGATGGCTACACCTTC.

The V gene is TRBV6-1, the J gene TRBJ2-5; 7 nucleotides align to TRBD1. Trimming at V came to 11 bases and at J to 5 bases, leaving 11 bases not matched to a gene. The germline V gene has CDR1 MNHNS and CDR2 SASEGT. The length of the CDR3 is 13 residues. CDR3 in amino acids: CAVRQGGGETQYF. The CDR3 DNA is TGTGCCGTCAGACAGGGTGGCGGGGAGACCCAGTACTTC.

Regarding this clonotype: An end of the junction does not agree with germline; a read error may underlie this. The chain combines TRBV11-2 with TRBJ2-5; 11 bases fit TRBD2. The CDR3 length is 16 residues. Germline lookup yields CDR1 SGHAT and CDR2 FQNNGV. The CDR3: CDSSLGTSGTSGTQYF. The CDR3 region has the DNA TGTGACAGCAGTCTTGGGACTAGCGGTACCTCGGGTACCCAGTACTTC. Variable domain in full (rest from reference TRBV11-2 and TRBJ2-5): EAGVAQSPRYKIIEKRQSVAFWCNPISGHATLYWYQQILGQGPKLLIQFQNNGVVDDSQLPKDRFSAERLKGVDSTLKIQPAKLEDSAVYLCDSSLGTSGTSGTQYFGPGTRLLVL.

V gene TRBV30 combines with J gene TRBJ1-2; no definite D call. Germline CDR1 GTSNPN, CDR2 SVGIG (reference sequence). The CDR3 contains 12 residues. V shed 5 bases and J shed 1 base, with 8 bases lying between them. CDR3 bases: TGTGCCTGGGGCCACGGTAACTATGGCTACACCTTC. Encoded protein: CAWGHGNYGYTF.

This clonotype was picked up one time. The chain combines TRBV5-1 with TRBJ2-1; no clear D gene. CDR1 SGHRS and CDR2 YFSETQ come from the germline V gene. With 4 bases removed from V and 5 bases from J, the gap between germline ends came to 13 bases. CDR3 length: 14 residues. The CDR3 loop is CASSAVTTNNEQFF. The CDR3 nucleotides are TGCGCCAGCAGCGCCGTAACAACAAACAATGAGCAGTTCTTC.

This clonotype was detected only a few times. The CDR3 end shows no conserved phenylalanine or tryptophan, and so a read error is likely. The gene calls are TRBV18 and TRBJ2-3, with 8 bases identical to TRBD2. CDR1 is KGHSH and CDR2 is LQKENI in the germline V gene. The CDR3 totals 15 residues. DNA of the CDR3: TGTGCCAGCTCACGGACTAGCATTGGCACAAATACGCAGTATATT. Its protein product is CASSRTSIGTNTQYI.

For this clonotype: This may arise from a read error, as a much more abundant clone is one base away. V gene TRBV28 combines with J gene TRBJ2-1; 8 bases are a match to TRBD1. Germline-derived CDR1 and CDR2 are MDHEN and SYDVKM. The length of the CDR3 is 17 residues. CDR3 residues: CASSAAAGQASYNKQFF. CDR3 sequence (DNA): TGTGCCAGCAGTGCCGCCGCGGGACAGGCCTCCTACAATAAGCAGTTCTTC. Full variable domain (remainder filled in from reference TRBV28 and TRBJ2-1): DVKVTQSSRYLVKRTGEKVFLECVQDMDHENMFWYRQDPGLGLRLIYFSYDVKMKEKGDIPEGYSVSREKKERFSLILESASTNQTSMYLCASSAAAGQASYNKQFFGPGTRLTVL.

As regards this clonotype: One end of the junction does not line up with germline, which may come from a read error. V and J are TRBV11-1 and TRBJ2-1, with TRBD1 as a possible D gene (6 bases). The J call may be faulty, since TRBJ2-7 better matches the DNA end. Germline lookup yields CDR1 SGHAT and CDR2 FQDESV (reference sequence). The CDR3 is 12 residues long. CDR3 bases: TGTGTCAGCAGGCTAGGGACAAATGAGCAGTACTTC. It yields the protein CVSRLGTNEQYF.

About this clonotype: Germline is not matched at one junction end, which may reflect a read error. The V gene is TRBV11-2, the J gene TRBJ2-1; TRBD1 aligns across 8 bases. This CDR3 region has 12 residues. Per germline, CDR1 SGHAT and CDR2 FQNNGV. In nucleotides, the CDR3 is TGTGCCAGCAGCTTTAGCCCCACAGGGGGTCTCTTC. Its translation is CASSFSPTGGLF. Based on the CDR3 plus reference TRBV11-2 and TRBJ2-1, the full variable domain is EAGVAQSPRYKIIEKRQSVAFWCNPISGHATLYWYQQILGQGPKLLIQFQNNGVVDDSQLPKDRFSAERLKGVDSTLKIQPAKLEDSAVYLCASSFSPTGGLFGPGTRLTVL.

The table lists this clonotype with a count of one. One end of the junction varies from germline; a read error may be responsible. V usage is TRBV12-3 or TRBV12-4 and J usage is TRBJ2-7, with a tentative D call TRBD2 (5 bases). The CDR3 sequence is 12 residues long. The DNA of the CDR3 is TGTGCCAGCAGTACCAGAGGGAGCGAGCGGTACTTC. Protein product: CASSTRGSERYF.

Note on this clonotype: At one of its ends the junction is not consistent with the germline gene, which may arise from a read error. The CDR3 protein is CSARKTSGRKDTHYF. Written as DNA, the CDR3 is TGCAGTGCTAGAAAGACAAGCGGGAGGAAAGATACGCATTATTTT. The chain joins TRBV20-1 to TRBJ2-3, with 9 bases lining up with TRBD2. Looked up from germline, CDR1 is DFQATT and CDR2 is SNEGSKA (reference sequence). The CDR3 is 15 residues long.

Turning to this clonotype: One end of the junction varies from germline; a read error may be responsible. The chain employs TRBV20-1 and TRBJ1-2, with D possibly TRBD1 on 5 matching bases. The CDR3 is 13 residues long. Germline V CDR1 and CDR2: DFQATT, SNEGSKA (reference sequence). CDR3 coding DNA: TGCAGTGCTGGGGAGGGACCGCTCTATGACTACACCTTC. It translates to CSAGEGPLYDYTF.

In the case of this clonotype: This CDR3 fails to terminate in the conserved phenylalanine or tryptophan, so it likely reflects a read error. Because the CDR3's place on the DNA is in doubt, the DNA is left out and the CDR3 is given as listed by TCRdb. The chain carries TRBV11-2 and TRBJ1-1. The CDR3 spans 15 amino acids, including both terminal residues. Germline V CDR1 and CDR2: SGHAT, FQNNGV. The CDR3 protein is CASSAIGDGGTEAFC.

As to this clonotype: The CDR3 end shows no conserved phenylalanine or tryptophan, and so a read error is likely. V gene TRBV10-3 combines with J gene TRBJ2-2; D call uncertain. Germline values: CDR1 ENHRY, CDR2 SYGVKD. This CDR3 has 14 residues. The CDR3 sequence: CAVSESMADGELFI. The CDR3 coding sequence is TGTGCCGTCAGTGAGTCGATGGCAGATGGGGAGCTGTTTATT.

Turning to this clonotype: One end of the junction is discordant with germline, which a read error may explain. The genes are TRBV11-2 and TRBJ2-1; D unclear. Germline CDR1 and CDR2: SGHAT and FQNNGV. CDR3 size: 12 residues. CDR3 in amino acids: CAGSLNNNEQFF. The DNA of the CDR3 is TGTGCCGGCAGCCTCAACAACAATGAGCAGTTCTTC. The full variable domain, with the rest looked up from reference TRBV11-2 and TRBJ2-1, is EAGVAQSPRYKIIEKRQSVAFWCNPISGHATLYWYQQILGQGPKLLIQFQNNGVVDDSQLPKDRFSAERLKGVDSTLKIQPAKLEDSAVYLCAGSLNNNEQFFGPGTRLTVL.

This clonotype was seen more than once but under ten times. An end of the junction does not agree with germline; a read error may underlie this. The gene calls are TRBV11-2 and TRBJ2-1; D is perhaps TRBD2 (5 bases). The length of the CDR3 is 17 residues. Per germline, CDR1 SGHAT and CDR2 FQNNGV. CDR3 in DNA: TGTGCCGGCAGCTTAAGGGAGACTGTACTTTCCTATAATGAGCAGTTCTTC. This encodes CAGSLRETVLSYNEQFF.

The rearrangement links TRBV4-2 to TRBJ2-1; the match to TRBD2 covers 8 bases. The CDR3 sequence is 17 residues long. The germline gives CDR1 LGHNA, CDR2 YNFKEQ. Unmatched junction bases numbered 19, after V lost 3 bases and J lost 12 bases. CDR3 amino acids: CASSHDSASGSLYGQFF. The CDR3 bases are TGTGCCAGCAGCCATGATTCGGCCAGCGGGAGTTTGTATGGGCAGTTCTTC.

In this sample, this clonotype turned up many times. This chain connects TRBV12-3 or TRBV12-4 to TRBJ2-5; 15 bases line up with TRBD2. The V and J ends lost 3 bases and 4 bases, in that order; junction bases with no gene match: 15. The length of the CDR3 is 20 residues. The chain's CDR3 is CASSFRDPGTSGRIRETQYF. CDR3 coding DNA: TGTGCCAGCAGTTTTCGTGACCCAGGGACTAGCGGGAGGATACGAGAGACCCAGTACTTC.

This clonotype occurred a few times. One end of the junction is discordant with germline, which a read error may explain. The chain uses TRBV20-1 and TRBJ1-1; TRBD1 might be the D (5 bases). This CDR3 is built from 14 residues. The germline CDR1 and CDR2 sequences are DFQATT and SNEGSKA (reference sequence). The CDR3 spells CSARTAVMNTEAIF. CDR3 coding DNA: TGCAGTGCTAGGACAGCAGTAATGAACACTGAAGCTATCTTT.

This clonotype has a count of ten or more. An end of the junction differs from the germline gene, which may be a read error. The gene calls are TRBV29-1 and TRBJ2-3; 10 bases are shared with TRBD2. CDR3 size: 15 residues. From germline, CDR1 is SQVTM and CDR2 ANQGSEA. The CDR3 region has the DNA TGCAGCGTTGCCTCATCTAGCGGGAGCAGAGATACGCAGTATTTT. This sequence encodes CSVASSSGSRDTQYF.

About this clonotype itself: A read error is likely, as this CDR3 ends without the conserved phenylalanine or tryptophan. The rearrangement uses TRBV11-2 and TRBJ2-7; D gene uncertain. CDR1 and CDR2 from the germline V gene are SGHAT and FQNNGV. CDR3 size: 15 residues. The CDR3 spells CARSLSSSPSYEQYL. CDR3 coding DNA: TGTGCCCGCAGCTTATCTTCGAGTCCCTCCTACGAGCAGTACTTA.